The 14 T cell receptor beta chains presented below share a single source sample, sequenced in a study of OX40 agonist ivuxolimab in advanced cancers. Assay used: immunoSEQ multiplex PCR; TCRdb lists only in-frame clones, some missing. This table has some 39,000 clones, around 80% appearing once. The sample in question was CD4+ or CD8+ T cells sorted from blood, obtained in a trial of the OX40 agonist ivuxolimab. These TCRs come from an adult with an advanced solid tumor such as melanoma, head and neck, liver or kidney cancer.

The V gene is TRBV4-3, the J gene TRBJ2-7; 10 bases line up with TRBD2. The CDR3 spans 16 residues. With 1 base clipped from V and 1 base from J, the junction kept 4 bases outside the gene matches. The germline V gene has CDR1 LGHNA and CDR2 YSLEER. CDR3 residues: CASSQVVAGGSYEQYF. For the CDR3, the DNA is TGCGCCAGCAGCCAAGTGGTAGCGGGGGGTTCCTACGAGCAGTACTTC.

The chain recombines TRBV5-1 with TRBJ2-3; 7 nucleotides match TRBD1. J was trimmed by 3 bases and V by 3 bases; bases with no gene match: 4. Germline V gene lookup returns CDR1 SGHRS and CDR2 YFSETQ. The CDR3 is 14 residues long. The CDR3 loop is CASSSGTVTDTQYF. CDR3 bases: TGCGCCAGCAGCTCCGGGACAGTGACAGATACGCAGTATTTT.

The chain combines TRBV4-2 with TRBJ2-1; 7 bases align to TRBD2. Germline V gene sequence: CDR1 LGHNA, CDR2 YNFKEQ. This CDR3 has 17 amino acids. The J segment lost 5 bases and the V segment lost 1 base, leaving 11 bases of the junction unmatched. CDR3: CASSQASVGGGNNEQFF. CDR3 nucleotide sequence: TGTGCCAGCAGCCAAGCATCTGTGGGGGGGGGAAACAATGAGCAGTTCTTC.

The gene calls are TRBV7-2 and TRBJ2-7; unclear D gene. Germline V gene data show CDR1 as SGHTA and CDR2 as FQGNSA. This CDR3 spans 12 amino acids. Trimming took 1 base from V and 4 from J, leaving 5 bases between them. DNA of the CDR3: TGTGCCAGCAGCTTAGGGGTGTACGAGCAGTACTTC. This codes for CASSLGVYEQYF.

The V and J genes are TRBV29-1 and TRBJ2-1, with TRBD2 identical over 11 bases. The CDR3 runs 17 residues. Trimming at V came to 1 base and at J to 2 bases, leaving 7 bases not matched to a gene. CDR1 and CDR2 (germline): SQVTM, ANQGSEA. The CDR3 reads CSVEGGTSGKTYNEQFF. The CDR3 region has the DNA TGCAGCGTTGAAGGAGGGACTAGCGGAAAAACCTACAATGAGCAGTTCTTC.

The V call is TRBV25-1, the J call TRBJ2-1; 12 nucleotides align to TRBD2. Per the germline V gene, CDR1 is MGHDK and CDR2 is SYGVNS. V shed 4 bases, J shed 9 bases, and the junction held 10 bases outside the gene matches. The CDR3 has 16 residues. The CDR3: CASSGRTSGGSVEQFF. CDR3 nucleotide sequence: TGTGCCAGCAGTGGGAGAACTAGCGGGGGGAGTGTTGAGCAGTTCTTC.

The chain links TRBV11-2 to TRBJ2-3, with 10 bases that match TRBD2. This CDR3 region has 14 residues. V lost 4 bases, J lost 6 bases, and 4 bases stayed unmatched. Germline loops: CDR1 SGHAT, CDR2 FQNNGV. The CDR3, as DNA: TGTGCCAGCAGCTCTAGCGGGAGTTTGGATACGCAGTATTTT. Its translation is CASSSSGSLDTQYF.

The rearrangement joins TRBV7-9 to TRBJ1-1, with D possibly TRBD1 on 6 matching bases. The germline V gene encodes CDR1 SEHNR and CDR2 FQNEAQ (reference sequence). The length of the CDR3 is 15 residues. V was cut by 6 bases and J by 1 base, with 15 bases left in between. The chain's CDR3 is CASRNKGQTNTEAFF. CDR3 in DNA: TGTGCCAGCAGGAATAAGGGACAAACGAACACTGAAGCTTTCTTT.

There are a few counts of this clone. The rearrangement joins TRBV27 to TRBJ2-7; 7 bases fit TRBD2. Germline V CDR1 and CDR2: MNHEY, SMNVEV (reference sequence). CDR3 length: 16 amino acids. V shed 3 bases, J shed 0 bases, and the junction held 8 bases outside the gene matches. CDR3 DNA sequence: TGTGCCAGCAGTTTGATGGCGGGAGTACCCTCCTACGAGCAGTACTTC. Its translation is CASSLMAGVPSYEQYF.

This sequence joins TRBV29-1 and TRBJ2-1; D gene unclear. V shed 6 bases and J shed 2 bases, with 11 bases lying between them. This CDR3 comprises 13 residues. Germline CDR1 is SQVTM and CDR2 is ANQGSEA. The chain's CDR3 is CSVGRQPYNEQFF. The CDR3 coding sequence is TGCAGCGTAGGGCGGCAACCCTACAATGAGCAGTTCTTC.

J is TRBJ2-3 and V is TRBV6-1, with TRBD1 matching 8 bases. The CDR3 contains 15 residues. The germline CDR1 and CDR2 sequences are MNHNS and SASEGT. The J segment lost 3 bases and the V segment lost 7 bases, leaving 9 bases of the junction unmatched. CDR3 sequence: CASKGDRGITDTQYF. The DNA for the CDR3 is TGTGCCAGCAAGGGCGACAGGGGAATAACAGATACGCAGTATTTT.

The chain employs TRBV5-5 and TRBJ2-1, with D perhaps matching TRBD1 (5 bases). CDR3 length: 15 amino acids. The V gene lost 0 bases and the J gene lost 2 bases, with 9 bases spanning the gap. Germline CDR1 reads SGHKS; CDR2 reads YYEKEE (reference sequence). The CDR3 DNA follows: TGTGCCAGCAGCTTGGTTACAGGTCCCTACAATGAGCAGTTCTTC. Its translation is CASSLVTGPYNEQFF.

The chain couples TRBV28 to TRBJ2-7, with D perhaps TRBD2 (5 bases). Trimming left V 10 bases short and J 2 bases short, with 18 bases between. This CDR3 is 14 amino acids long. Germline CDR1 reads MDHEN; CDR2 reads SYDVKM. The CDR3 sequence: CATHSVSGTYEQYF. The CDR3 DNA is TGTGCCACCCATTCGGTAAGCGGAACCTACGAGCAGTACTTC.

V is TRBV5-1 and J is TRBJ1-1; TRBD1 agrees at 9 bases. J gave up 4 bases and V 1 base, and 8 bases lay outside the gene matches. The CDR3 consists of 16 residues. Per germline, CDR1 SGHRS and CDR2 YFSETQ. The CDR3 sequence: CASSLSRTGAGTEAFF. CDR3 nucleotide sequence: TGCGCCAGCAGCTTGTCTAGGACAGGGGCGGGCACTGAAGCTTTCTTT.